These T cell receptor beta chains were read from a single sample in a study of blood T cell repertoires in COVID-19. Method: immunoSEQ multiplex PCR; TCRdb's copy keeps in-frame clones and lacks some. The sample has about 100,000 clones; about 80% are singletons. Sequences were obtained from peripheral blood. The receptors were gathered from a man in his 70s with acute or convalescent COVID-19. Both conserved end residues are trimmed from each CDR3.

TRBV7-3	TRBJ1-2	ASSSSGQGAGGYT
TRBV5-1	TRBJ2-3	ASGLAGPSADTQY
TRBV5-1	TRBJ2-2	ASSLAITGELF
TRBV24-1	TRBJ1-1	ATSGAGFTEAF
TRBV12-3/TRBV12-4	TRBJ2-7	ASSFRGEQY
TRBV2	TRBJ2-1	ASSELRGARTYNEQF
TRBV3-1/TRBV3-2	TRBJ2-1	ASSQNSGALLYNEQF
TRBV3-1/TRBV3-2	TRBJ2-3	ASSLTSGGDTQY
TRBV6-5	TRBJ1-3	ASRHRGGSGNTIY
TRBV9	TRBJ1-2	ASSGGQPYGYT
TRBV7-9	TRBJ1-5	ASSYTGVGQPQH
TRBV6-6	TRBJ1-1	ASSEIWNTEAF
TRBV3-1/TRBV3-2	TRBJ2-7	ASSPQIAYEQY
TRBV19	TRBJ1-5	ATVGGRGNQPQH
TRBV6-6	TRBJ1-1	ASTPAGSDTEAF
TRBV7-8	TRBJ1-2	ASSLGGTNGYT
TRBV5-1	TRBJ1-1	ASSPGGNTEAF
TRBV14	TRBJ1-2	ASSQTGDGYT
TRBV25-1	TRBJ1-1	ASRPKRGTGGDTEAF
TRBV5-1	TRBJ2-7	ASSGDVGQGPYEQY
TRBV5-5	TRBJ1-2	ASSPPLSGTGGYT
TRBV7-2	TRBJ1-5	ASSLEAGKGNQPQH
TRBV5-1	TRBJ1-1	ASSLEAGNTEAF